The TCR beta chain under discussion was sequenced for a study of blood T cell repertoires in COVID-19. Overall study context: Samples came from the United States, Italy and Spain, spanning acute and convalescent COVID-19.

In the study's own analysis: Quantification of nucleated cells was approximated via reference gene primer amplification. Generated by immunoSEQ multiplex PCR, the TCRdb table keeps only in-frame clones and is missing some. V, J and clone size derive from that table, while D and trimming were established from the DNA sequence. The table lists fewer than 35,000 clones, 90% of them singletons. The germline V and J ends were trimmed by 0 bases and 3 bases, with 16 bases remaining between them. There are 16 residues in the CDR3. Germline CDR1 and CDR2: SGDLS and YYNGEE. The rearrangement links TRBV9 to TRBJ2-7; the D gene is possibly TRBD2 (6 bases). The sample was peripheral blood. This clonotype originated in a man in his 60s with active COVID-19. The DNA of the CDR3 is TGTGCCAGCAGCGTAGTGGCTAGCGCGGGGCGCTACGAGCAGTACTTC. Amino acids: CASSVVASAGRYEQYF.